This T cell receptor beta chain stems from a study of long-term antiretroviral therapy in people with HIV. Germline assignment: CDR1 SGHNT and CDR2 YYREEE (reference sequence). With 4 bases clipped from V and 3 bases from J, the junction kept 5 bases outside the gene matches. The CDR3 has 15 amino acids. immunoSEQ v3.0 was run at survey level. Profiling relied on immunoSEQ multiplex PCR, and the TCRdb table lists in-frame clones only, not all of them. Of 29,000 or so clones in the sample, 95% were seen once. Notes on the study in general: Records did not include ART adherence, viral resistance or therapy changes.

This clone was picked up one time. Its antigen is unknown. The receptor was derived from a man aged 25 to 40 with HIV. The sample was unsorted PBMCs, taken 5.3 years after starting antiretroviral therapy. The genes are TRBV5-4 and TRBJ2-7; 12 bases agree with TRBD2. This CDR3 is CASSPSGGGFYEQYF. The DNA for the CDR3 is TGTGCCAGCAGCCCTAGCGGGGGGGGGTTCTACGAGCAGTACTTC.